This entry describes one TCR beta chain. Using a J-beta primer mix together with a sample-barcoded 5' primer, a second PCR was run for roughly 7 to 12 cycles. TCRdb re-derived calls from the 5' RACE reads in MiXCR, one entry per CDR3 protein. Here the sample spans about 830,000 distinct CDR3 sequences, under 80% being singletons. V was clipped by 3 bases and J by 13 bases; unmatched bases: 8. This CDR3 region has 12 residues. The germline CDR1 and CDR2 sequences are SGDLS and YYNGEE. The sample belongs to a study of blood T cells in healthy people across ages. Sequencing was done on a sample of blood. V is TRBV9 and J is TRBJ2-5; the match to TRBD2 covers 8 bases. This sequence originates from a man aged 25 to 40 in good health. CDR3 amino acids: CASSESGGHPYF. CDR3 bases: TGTGCCAGCAGCGAATCGGGGGGGCACCCGTACTTC.